The 27 T cell receptor beta chains reported below all come from one sample, sequenced in a study of technical replicates of blood from several donors. Here immunoSEQ multiplex PCR was the method, and the copy in TCRdb shows in-frame clones only, minus some. This sample has about 69,000 clones, with approximately 88% found just once. The sequencing input was PBMCs. Receptors were obtained from a human donor in good health. Some clones in this sample may be carry-over from other donors' samples.

The rearrangement links TRBV18 to TRBJ1-5, with a tentative D call TRBD1 (5 bases). The V and J ends lost 2 bases and 5 bases respectively, with 10 bases between them. Germline CDR1 is KGHSH and CDR2 is LQKENI. The CDR3 has 14 amino acids. The CDR3 region has the DNA TGTGCCAGCTCACCATTCAGGGAGGATCAGCCCCAGCATTTT. Its translation: CASSPFREDQPQHF.

This chain uses TRBV27 with TRBJ1-1, with 9 bases fitting TRBD1. Germline-derived CDR1 and CDR2 are MNHEY and SMNVEV (reference sequence). V lost 0 bases to trimming and J lost 1 base; unmatched junction nucleotides: 0. CDR3 length equals 15 residues. CDR3 residues: CASSLSTGGNTEAFF. The CDR3 DNA sequence: TGTGCCAGCAGTTTATCGACAGGGGGGAACACTGAAGCTTTCTTT.

DNA of the CDR3: TGTGCCAGCAGCATGACTAGCGGGGCTTACAATGAGCAGTTCTTC. It translates to CASSMTSGAYNEQFF. The chain couples TRBV7-3 to TRBJ2-1; the match to TRBD2 covers 11 bases. With 5 bases clipped from V and 4 bases from J, the junction kept 4 bases outside the gene matches. Germline values: CDR1 SGHTA, CDR2 FQGTGA. The CDR3 runs to 15 residues. Full variable domain (remainder filled in from reference TRBV7-3 and TRBJ2-1): GAGVSQTPSNKVTEKGKYVELRCDPISGHTALYWYRQSLGQGPEFLIYFQGTGAADDSGLPNDRFFAVRPEGSVSTLKIQRTERGDSAVYLCASSMTSGAYNEQFFGPGTRLTVL.

CDR3 nucleotide sequence: TGTGCCAGCAGAAGAACATCAGGAGGCACCGGGGAGCTGTTTTTT. It is translated as CASRRTSGGTGELFF. V and J are TRBV2 and TRBJ2-2; D is perhaps TRBD2 (5 bases). The CDR3 runs to 15 residues. Germline CDR1 SNHLY, CDR2 FYNNEI. Trimming pared 6 bases from V and 4 bases from J, leaving 15 bases between.

V gene TRBV6-1 combines with J gene TRBJ1-1; 7 positions match TRBD1. Germline CDR1 and CDR2: MNHNS and SASEGT. This CDR3 region has 12 residues. V lost 8 bases, J lost 6 bases, and 6 bases stayed unmatched. As DNA, the CDR3 is TGTGCCAGCCAACAGGGGATAGCTGAAGCTTTCTTT. Its translation: CASQQGIAEAFF.

The chain carries TRBV19 and TRBJ1-5; 9 bases align to TRBD1. In germline, CDR1 is LNHDA, CDR2 SQIVND (reference sequence). The length of the CDR3 is 16 residues. The J segment lost 2 bases and the V segment lost 4 bases, leaving 6 bases of the junction unmatched. Here the CDR3 reads CASSKTTGGRNQPQHF. The CDR3, as DNA: TGTGCCAGTAGTAAAACAACAGGGGGCCGCAATCAGCCCCAGCATTTT.

The rearrangement links TRBV2 to TRBJ1-5; TRBD1 matches 7 bases. CDR3 size: 17 residues. With 5 bases clipped from V and 3 bases from J, the junction kept 13 bases outside the gene matches. Germline lookup yields CDR1 SNHLY and CDR2 FYNNEI. CDR3 loop: CASSPLSRTGINQPQHF. CDR3 coding DNA: TGTGCCAGCAGTCCCCTTTCCCGGACAGGAATCAATCAGCCCCAGCATTTT.

The J gene is TRBJ2-7, the V gene TRBV2; TRBD1 matches at 8 bases. Germline V gene data show CDR1 as SNHLY and CDR2 as FYNNEI. This CDR3 is built from 12 residues. V gave up 4 bases and J gave up 5 bases; unmatched junction bases: 1. DNA of the CDR3: TGTGCCAGCAGTGGGACAGGGCACGAGCAGTACTTC. Protein product: CASSGTGHEQYF.

This clone was seen a few times. This CDR3 is also generated by other DNA sequences in the sample. The rearrangement joins TRBV7-9 to TRBJ2-7; 10 positions match TRBD2. Germline CDR1 and CDR2: SEHNR and FQNEAQ (reference sequence). The trim removed 3 bases at V and 2 bases at J, leaving 4 bases unmatched. The CDR3 totals 15 residues. The chain's CDR3 is CASSLASGGTYEQYF. CDR3 coding DNA: TGTGCCAGCAGCTTGGCTAGCGGGGGTACCTACGAGCAGTACTTC.

The chain combines TRBV19 with TRBJ1-2, with 10 bases fitting TRBD1. Germline CDR1 is LNHDA and CDR2 is SQIVND (reference sequence). V was pared by 10 bases and J by 8 bases, with 7 bases of the junction left unmatched. The CDR3 length is 12 residues. CDR3 coding DNA: TGTGCCACCCAGGACAGGGGGACAGGCTACACCTTC. Protein: CATQDRGTGYTF.

The chain joins TRBV13 to TRBJ2-1, with 8 bases aligning to TRBD1. V was pared by 5 bases and J by 5 bases, with 8 bases of the junction left unmatched. The CDR3 has 15 amino acids. Germline CDR1 PRHDT, CDR2 FYEKMQ (reference sequence). The DNA for the CDR3 is TGTGCCAGCAGCATCCCGGGACAGGTCAACAATGAGCAGTTCTTC. Its translation: CASSIPGQVNNEQFF.

The V gene is TRBV11-1, the J gene TRBJ2-1; 8 bases line up with TRBD2. V trimming: 2 bases; J trimming: 6 bases; junction bases outside the gene matches: 9. This CDR3 spans 16 amino acids. The germline CDR1 and CDR2 sequences are SGHAT and FQDESV (reference sequence). CDR3 DNA sequence: TGTGCCAGCAGCTTACTCCCGGGACTAGACCCCAATGAGCAGTTCTTC. Translated: CASSLLPGLDPNEQFF.

The chain couples TRBV19 to TRBJ1-5; the D is unclear. Per the germline V gene, CDR1 is LNHDA and CDR2 is SQIVND (reference sequence). Trimming pared 5 bases from V and 0 bases from J, leaving 5 bases between. The CDR3 is 13 amino acids. The CDR3 sequence: CASSLNSNQPQHF. In DNA, the CDR3 is TGTGCCAGTAGTCTTAATAGCAATCAGCCCCAGCATTTT.

The sample holds one count of this clone. This rearrangement joins TRBV7-9 to TRBJ1-4; D uncertain. In germline, CDR1 is SEHNR, CDR2 FQNEAQ (reference sequence). CDR3 size: 14 residues. V was shortened by 5 bases and J by 7 bases, with 14 bases between the two germline ends. CDR3 DNA sequence: TGTGCCAGCAGCCCCCCCGGCACGGGTGAAAAACTGTTTTTT. Its protein is CASSPPGTGEKLFF.

This chain uses TRBV5-4 with TRBJ2-5; 7 bases match TRBD2. Trimming at V came to 8 bases and at J to 5 bases, leaving 6 bases not matched to a gene. This CDR3 region has 12 residues. The germline V gene has CDR1 SGHNT and CDR2 YYREEE (reference sequence). This CDR3 is CASRLALETQYF. The CDR3 bases are TGTGCCAGTAGACTAGCTTTGGAGACCCAGTACTTC.

This clone appeared once. The chain is built from TRBV5-1 and TRBJ2-1; D uncertain. The germline V gene encodes CDR1 SGHRS and CDR2 YFSETQ. Trimming took 0 bases from V and 7 from J, leaving 11 bases between them. The CDR3 contains 14 residues. The CDR3 here is CASSLDSNINEQFF. CDR3 nucleotides: TGCGCCAGCAGCTTGGACAGCAATATAAATGAGCAGTTCTTC.

J is TRBJ2-1 and V is TRBV7-2; 7 nucleotides agree with TRBD2. Germline-derived CDR1 and CDR2 are SGHTA and FQGNSA. The CDR3 covers 15 residues. The V and J ends lost 1 base and 5 bases, in that order; junction bases with no gene match: 5. DNA of the CDR3: TGTGCCAGCAGCTTAGTCTTTGGGACTAACAATGAGCAGTTCTTC. Translating it yields CASSLVFGTNNEQFF.

This clone was observed a single time. This sequence joins TRBV7-9 and TRBJ2-3; 15 bases are a match to TRBD2. With 3 bases clipped from V and 0 bases from J, the junction kept 1 base outside the gene matches. The length of the CDR3 is 17 residues. CDR1 and CDR2 from the germline V gene are SEHNR and FQNEAQ (reference sequence). In DNA, the CDR3 is TGTGCCAGCAGCTTGGGACTAGCGGGGGGAAGCACAGATACGCAGTATTTT. This translates into CASSLGLAGGSTDTQYF.

This chain links TRBV11-2 with TRBJ2-7, with D perhaps matching TRBD1 (6 bases). This CDR3 contains 16 residues. The V gene lost 1 base and the J gene lost 2 bases, with 15 bases spanning the gap. Germline CDR1 SGHAT, CDR2 FQNNGV. The CDR3 region has the DNA TGTGCCAGCAGCTTAGGTCGTGGAAGGGGGACCTACGAGCAGTACTTC. Translating gives CASSLGRGRGTYEQYF.

This sequence joins TRBV7-3 and TRBJ2-5; 7 bases map to TRBD2. The CDR3 length is 14 residues. Looked up from germline, CDR1 is SGHTA and CDR2 is FQGTGA. With 5 bases clipped from V and 5 bases from J, the junction kept 8 bases outside the gene matches. This CDR3 is CASSPGLEAETQYF. The CDR3, as DNA: TGTGCCAGCAGCCCCGGACTAGAGGCGGAGACCCAGTACTTC.

J is TRBJ2-2 and V is TRBV9; 12 positions agree with TRBD1. J lost 2 bases, V lost 2 bases, and 7 bases had no gene match. The CDR3 consists of 18 residues. Germline V gene lookup returns CDR1 SGDLS and CDR2 YYNGEE. The CDR3 loop reads CASSVRPGTGGNTGELFF. The CDR3 DNA is TGTGCCAGCAGCGTCCGACCCGGGACAGGGGGCAACACCGGGGAGCTGTTTTTT. The whole variable domain, filled in from reference TRBV9 and TRBJ2-2, reads DSGVTQTPKHLITATGQRVTLRCSPRSGDLSVYWYQQSLDQGLQFLIQYYNGEERAKGNILERFSAQQFPDLHSELNLSSLELGDSALYFCASSVRPGTGGNTGELFFGEGSRLTVL.

The V and J genes are TRBV19 and TRBJ1-1; no reliable D call. This CDR3 has 14 amino acids. Germline CDR1 and CDR2: LNHDA and SQIVND (reference sequence). The V and J ends lost 1 base and 3 bases respectively, with 9 bases between them. The CDR3 DNA sequence: TGTGCCAGTAGTATAGGCACAGTACACACTGAAGCTTTCTTT. It yields the protein CASSIGTVHTEAFF.

The genes are TRBV7-2 and TRBJ2-7; weak D call: TRBD2 (5 bases). This CDR3 is 13 amino acids long. The V gene's germline CDR1 is SGHTA and CDR2 FQGNSA. V dropped 5 bases and J dropped 3 bases, with 11 bases sitting between them. The CDR3 DNA reads TGTGCCAGCAGCGAAGCGAGGGACTACGAGCAGTACTTC. Translation gives CASSEARDYEQYF. The entire variable domain, with the rest obtained from reference TRBV7-2 and TRBJ2-7, is as follows: GAGVSQSPSNKVTEKGKDVELRCDPISGHTALYWYRQSLGQGLEFLIYFQGNSAPDKSGLPSDRFSAERTGGSVSTLTIQRTQQEDSAVYLCASSEARDYEQYFGPGTRLTVT.

The chain couples TRBV4-3 to TRBJ2-1, with a possible D match to TRBD1 (5 bases). V was clipped by 0 bases and J by 7 bases, with 16 bases between them. Per the germline V gene, CDR1 is LGHNA and CDR2 is YSLEER. The CDR3 extends over 16 amino acids. The CDR3, as DNA: TGCGCCAGCAGCCAAGATCTAACCCCTAGGGGTAATGAGCAGTTCTTC. This gives the protein CASSQDLTPRGNEQFF.

CDR3 sequence: CASKSQTYEQYF. The CDR3 DNA follows: TGTGCCAGCAAATCCCAGACCTACGAGCAGTACTTC. The chain recombines TRBV6-5 with TRBJ2-7; D is undetermined. The CDR3 length is 12 residues. Germline lookup yields CDR1 MNHEY and CDR2 SVGAGI. V gave up 7 bases and J gave up 2 bases, with 9 bases separating them.

The V gene is TRBV7-7, the J gene TRBJ2-1, with 9 bases lining up with TRBD2. CDR1 is SSHAT and CDR2 is FNYEAQ in the germline V gene (reference sequence). Trimming cost V 1 base and J 6 bases; bases outside gene matches: 4. The CDR3 has 15 amino acids. DNA of the CDR3: TGTGCCAGCAGCTTAGTCGGCGGGGGGGCCAATGAGCAGTTCTTC. Translated, it gives CASSLVGGGANEQFF. Filled out from reference TRBV7-7 and TRBJ2-1, the complete variable domain reads GAGVSQSPRYKVTKRGQDVTLRCDPISSHATLYWYQQALGQGPEFLTYFNYEAQPDKSGLPSDRFSAERPEGSISTLTIQRTEQRDSAMYRCASSLVGGGANEQFFGPGTRLTVL.

The chain links TRBV27 to TRBJ2-1; D ambiguous. Per germline, CDR1 MNHEY and CDR2 SMNVEV (reference sequence). The ends were cut back, 2 bases at V and 0 bases at J, with 11 bases in the middle. The CDR3 spans 16 residues. CDR3 in amino acids: CASSLKVGPSYNEQFF. The CDR3 coding sequence is TGTGCCAGCAGTTTAAAGGTTGGGCCCTCCTACAATGAGCAGTTCTTC.